These T cell receptor beta chains were read from a single sample in a study of T-cell reconstitution after alpha-beta-depleted transplantation in children. Using its own MiXCR run on the PCR reads, TCRdb lists one record per CDR3 protein. The table records more than 200,000 distinct CDR3 sequences, more than 7.5% of them present only once. Specimen: PBMCs from the stem cell graft donor, collected from the stem cell graft. The receptors here all came from a human donor who donated a stem cell graft to a child with SCID. Each CDR3 is given with its conserved first and last residue. Fields, in order: CDR3 DNA, CDR3 protein, V gene, clone size, J gene, D gene. A D gene is named only where the DNA matches it firmly. The listing skips clone size in some rows; elsewhere it reads once, few, many or a size class.

TGCGCCAGCAGCTTGGACAGGATGAACACTGAAGCTTTCTTT	CASSLDRMNTEAFF	TRBV5-1	many	TRBJ1-1	.
TGTGCCAAGAGGGGGATATTGAATCAGCCCCAGCATTTT	CAKRGILNQPQHF	TRBV2	many	TRBJ1-5	.
TGCGCCAGCAGCCAAGAAAGGACCCCGTCCTACGAGCAGTACTTC	CASSQERTPSYEQYF	TRBV4-1	many	TRBJ2-7	.
TGCAGTGCTGCCCCCCAAGCAAATAATCAGCCCCAGCATTTT	CSAAPQANNQPQHF	TRBV20-1	many	TRBJ1-5	.
TGCGCCAGCGATTCAGGAACCAGGGGGCAAATGGAGACCCAGTACTTC	CASDSGTRGQMETQYF	TRBV5-1	.	TRBJ2-5	TRBD1
TGTGCCAGCAGCGGGGGACCAAGGCCCCGCACAGATACGCAGTATTTT	CASSGGPRPRTDTQYF	TRBV7-9	many	TRBJ2-3	.
TGCGCCAGCAGCCAAGATCCCGGAGGTCTACCTAATGAAAAACTGTTTTTT	CASSQDPGGLPNEKLFF	TRBV4-3	.	TRBJ1-4	.
TGTGCCAGCAGTTACCAGGGGAACTATGGCTACACCTTC	CASSYQGNYGYTF	TRBV6-5	many	TRBJ1-2	.
TGCAGTGCTAGGAAAGGAGACAGTAATTCACCCCTCCACTTT	CSARKGDSNSPLHF	TRBV20-1	many	TRBJ1-6	.
TGCGCCAGCAGCCACTGTATTTACCCGGGATCTTCACAAGGGGGCAATCAGCCCCAGCATTTT	CASSHCIYPGSSQGGNQPQHF	TRBV4-3	many	TRBJ1-5	.
TGTGCCAGCAGTTCCCCCGGGACAGGGGACGCCTACGAGCAGTACTTC	CASSSPGTGDAYEQYF	TRBV27	.	TRBJ2-7	TRBD1
TGCGCCAGCAGCCAAGAATCCCGGGTGATGAACACTGAAGCTTTCTTT	CASSQESRVMNTEAFF	TRBV4-1	many	TRBJ1-1	.
TGTGCCAGCAGCTTAGCTAGGTCTATAGATACGCAGTATTTT	CASSLARSIDTQYF	TRBV7-2	many	TRBJ2-3	.
TGTGCCATCAGTGAGCAGGTGAAAAACACTGAAGCTTTCTTT	CAISEQVKNTEAFF	TRBV10-3	many	TRBJ1-1	.
TGTGCCAGTAAGAGACGGCCCGTTGAAAAACTGTTTTTT	CASKRRPVEKLFF	TRBV3-1	.	TRBJ1-4	.
TGCGCCAGCAGCTTGGTGGGACGCCCCAATGTCAATGAGCAGTTCTTC	CASSLVGRPNVNEQFF	TRBV5-1	.	TRBJ2-1	.
TGTGCCAGCAGCCACGGGGGAAACACTGAAGCTTTCTTT	CASSHGGNTEAFF	TRBV3-1	many	TRBJ1-1	.
TGTGCCAGCAGCTTGTGGGATGGGCCTGAAGCTTTCTTT	CASSLWDGPEAFF	TRBV5-6	many	TRBJ1-1	.
TGCGCCAGCAGCGTGAGGACAGGGGGCGACTATGGCTACACCTTC	CASSVRTGGDYGYTF	TRBV5-1	many	TRBJ1-2	TRBD1
TGTGCCAGCAGTATTATTGGGAGGGGGGACAGGGGGCTAGGAGATTTCTTC	CASSIIGRGDRGLGDFF	TRBV27	many	TRBJ2-1	TRBD1
TGCGCCAGCAGCTTGGGATCCCCTGCCAGGGACTATGGCTACACCTTC	CASSLGSPARDYGYTF	TRBV5-1	many	TRBJ1-2	.
TGCAGTGCCAGGAGGGGGGGACCCAACAATGAGCAGTTCTTC	CSARRGGPNNEQFF	TRBV20-1	few	TRBJ2-1	.
TGTGCCAGCAGTCAACTAGCGGGGGGCGACACAGATACGCAGTATTTT	CASSQLAGGDTDTQYF	TRBV27	many	TRBJ2-3	TRBD2
TGTGCCAGCAGCAAACAGGGGGCCTATGGCTACACCTTC	CASSKQGAYGYTF	TRBV12-3/TRBV12-4	many	TRBJ1-2	TRBD1
TGTGCCAGTAGTATACACCGCGAAGGACGGCCGCCTGGAAACACCATATATTTT	CASSIHREGRPPGNTIYF	TRBV19	many	TRBJ1-3	.
TGCGCCAGCAGCCCCCTCGGGGGCCATGAGACCCAGTACTTC	CASSPLGGHETQYF	TRBV5-1	many	TRBJ2-5	.
TGTGCCAGCAGTGGGACACAGGGGGAGCAGTACTTC	CASSGTQGEQYF	TRBV6-6	many	TRBJ2-7	TRBD1
TGTGCCAGCTCCCCCGGGACAGCCTTAAACTACGAGCAGTACTTC	CASSPGTALNYEQYF	TRBV18	many	TRBJ2-7	TRBD1
TGCGCCAGCAGCTTGGAACAGGGTTGGCAAACCTACGAGCAGTACTTC	CASSLEQGWQTYEQYF	TRBV5-1	many	TRBJ2-7	.
TGTGCCAGCAGCTCTTGGGGTTACGAGCAGTACTTC	CASSSWGYEQYF	TRBV7-2	.	TRBJ2-7	.
TGTGCCAGCAGCCCGACAGGGTCCCCCGGGGAGCTGTTTTTT	CASSPTGSPGELFF	TRBV7-3	few	TRBJ2-2	TRBD1
TGCGCCAGCAGTCTGATCGGGAGCTCCTACAATGAGCAGTTCTTC	CASSLIGSSYNEQFF	TRBV4-1	many	TRBJ2-1	.
TGTGCCAGCAGCTTGGGACTAGCTAGCTACGAGCAGTACTTC	CASSLGLASYEQYF	TRBV7-6	many	TRBJ2-7	TRBD2
TGCAGTGCTGGTCGCACAGGGGTCTGGTACGAGCAGTACTTC	CSAGRTGVWYEQYF	TRBV20-1	many	TRBJ2-7	TRBD1
TGTGCCATCTACCCCCGCTCCCCGCTAGCGGAGAACCAAGAGACCCAGTACTTC	CAIYPRSPLAENQETQYF	TRBV10-3	few	TRBJ2-5	TRBD2